These 15 T cell receptor beta chains share one sample of origin, sequenced in a study of blood T cells in healthy people across ages. A sample-barcoded 5' primer and a J-beta primer mix were used in a second PCR of roughly 6 to 12 cycles. MiXCR, run by TCRdb on the 5' RACE reads, gives a single entry per CDR3 protein. Of 550,000 to 800,000 distinct CDR3 sequences in the sample, about 32% were seen once. Sample: blood. The receptors were sampled from a woman over 75 in good health.

This clonotype was detected ten times or more. The genes are TRBV10-3 and TRBJ2-1; TRBD1 matches at 10 bases. The CDR3 is 15 residues long. Germline CDR1 reads ENHRY; CDR2 reads SYGVKD. With 0 bases clipped from V and 7 bases from J, the junction kept 3 bases outside the gene matches. This CDR3 is CAISESGQGFNEQFF. The DNA for the CDR3 is TGTGCCATCAGTGAGTCGGGACAGGGGTTTAATGAGCAGTTCTTC.

This clonotype was counted at least ten times. This rearrangement joins TRBV3-1 to TRBJ2-3; maybe TRBD2 (6 bases). The germline CDR1 and CDR2 sequences are LGHDT and YNNKEL (reference sequence). This CDR3 contains 12 residues. V dropped 3 bases and J dropped 6 bases, with 7 bases sitting between them. The chain's CDR3 is CASSHRGDTQYF. CDR3 nucleotides: TGTGCCAGCAGCCACCGGGGGGATACGCAGTATTTT.

This clonotype showed up many times. The chain combines TRBV6-5 with TRBJ1-2, with D unclear. The V gene lost 0 bases and the J gene lost 2 bases, with 7 bases spanning the gap. This CDR3 has 14 residues. Looked up from germline, CDR1 is MNHEY and CDR2 is SVGAGI. Here the CDR3 DNA reads TGTGCCAGCAGTTACTCCGGGTTGAACTATGGCTACACCTTC. Translating gives CASSYSGLNYGYTF.

The CDR3 DNA reads as TGTGCCACGGGACAGGGCCCATTGAACACTGAAGCTTTCTTT. As protein: CATGQGPLNTEAFF. This sequence joins TRBV6-5 and TRBJ1-1; 9 bases are shared with TRBD1. V gave up 10 bases and J gave up 0 bases; unmatched junction bases: 6. Germline CDR1 is MNHEY and CDR2 is SVGAGI. This CDR3 is built from 14 residues.

This clonotype was seen many times. The chain couples TRBV5-1 to TRBJ2-7, with D unclear. The germline V gene encodes CDR1 SGHRS and CDR2 YFSETQ. V was shortened by 4 bases and J by 2 bases, with 13 bases between the two germline ends. This CDR3 is 14 amino acids long. DNA for the CDR3: TGCGCCAGCAGCAGCAGGCAACCGCCCTACGAGCAGTACTTC. Its translation is CASSSRQPPYEQYF.

The gene calls are TRBV7-9 and TRBJ2-1, with D possibly TRBD1 on 5 matching bases. Trimming cost V 5 bases and J 4 bases, with 12 bases left between them. In germline, CDR1 is SEHNR, CDR2 FQNEAQ (reference sequence). CDR3 length equals 14 residues. For the CDR3, the DNA is TGTGCCAGCAGCAACGGACACATATACAATGAGCAGTTCTTC. It encodes CASSNGHIYNEQFF.

This clonotype came up many times. V is TRBV12-3 or TRBV12-4 and J is TRBJ2-5; TRBD2 aligns across 9 bases. The trim removed 3 bases at V and 2 bases at J, leaving 7 bases unmatched. The CDR3 runs 16 residues. The CDR3 DNA reads TGTGCCAGCAGTTTCGGGAGCGGGGGGCAACAAGAGACCCAGTACTTC. Translating it yields CASSFGSGGQQETQYF.

This clonotype was recorded at least ten times. V and J are TRBV9 and TRBJ2-6; D gene unclear. V lost 1 base and J lost 2, with 7 bases in between. Germline V CDR1 and CDR2: SGDLS, YYNGEE. The CDR3 totals 15 residues. DNA of the CDR3: TGTGCCAGCAGCGTATCTGGGGCTGGGGCCAACGTCCTGACTTTC. It is translated as CASSVSGAGANVLTF.

A single count supports this clonotype. The V call is TRBV28, the J call TRBJ1-1; no firm D call. Germline-derived CDR1 and CDR2 are MDHEN and SYDVKM. The V end lost 3 bases, the J end lost 1 base, and 9 bases lay between the germline ends. The CDR3 runs to 14 residues. DNA for the CDR3: TGTGCCAGCAGTTTTTACAGTTCGAACACTGAAGCTTTCTTT. Translating it yields CASSFYSSNTEAFF.

At least ten counts were recorded for this clonotype. The V call is TRBV28, the J call TRBJ1-2; perhaps TRBD1 as D (6 bases). Germline V gene data show CDR1 as MDHEN and CDR2 as SYDVKM. Between the trimmed V and J ends, which lost 4 bases and 0 bases, there was a span of 12 bases. There are 15 residues in the CDR3. CDR3 in amino acids: CASSSGGQTNYGYTF. For the CDR3, the DNA is TGTGCCAGCAGTTCGGGGGGCCAAACTAACTATGGCTACACCTTC.

The V and J genes are TRBV21-1 and TRBJ2-5; TRBD2 reflects the table's D call only, with no check against the DNA. TRBV21-1 is labeled a pseudogene. The CDR3 contains 15 residues. In DNA form, the CDR3 reads TGTGCCAGCAGCAAAGGGGGTGAGGGATACAATGGGCAGTACTTC. The encoded protein is CASSKGGEGYNGQYF.

Regarding this clonotype: A read error may be the cause here, since a much bigger clone is one base away. The rearrangement joins TRBV5-1 to TRBJ2-1; 10 bases fit TRBD1. V dropped 4 bases and J dropped 2; count of bases not matched to a gene: 9. CDR3 length: 17 residues. Germline-derived CDR1 and CDR2 are SGHRS and YFSETQ. The CDR3: CASSLDTGTGAYNEQFF. The CDR3 DNA is TGCGCCAGCAGCCTCGACACCGGGACAGGGGCCTACAATGAGCAGTTCTTC.

Details on this clonotype: This may be a read error, as it is one base from a much larger clone. The chain couples TRBV5-1 to TRBJ2-1; the D gene could be TRBD1 or TRBD2 (5 bases each). TRBJ2-7 matches the DNA end more closely, so the J call is doubtful. Germline loops: CDR1 SGHRS, CDR2 YFSETQ. CDR3 length: 14 residues. The CDR3: CASSFRGSYNEQYF. CDR3 nucleotides: TGCGCCAGCAGCTTTCGGGGCTCCTACAATGAGCAGTACTTC.

This clonotype has more than one count but fewer than ten. This chain connects TRBV13 to TRBJ1-1, with 7 bases that match TRBD1. Germline V gives CDR1 PRHDT, CDR2 FYEKMQ (reference sequence). This CDR3 comprises 12 residues. The ends lost 5 bases at V and 11 bases at J; junction bases unmatched: 8. The CDR3 sequence: CASSALGQVAFF. The CDR3, as DNA: TGTGCCAGCAGCGCGCTAGGACAGGTGGCTTTCTTT.

This clonotype was recorded many times. This chain uses TRBV29-1 with TRBJ1-1, with 9 positions matching TRBD1. The CDR3 covers 13 residues. The junction had 4 bases not matched to a gene; V was cut back by 6 bases and J by 2 bases. Germline V CDR1 and CDR2: SQVTM, ANQGSEA. The CDR3 reads CSVAQGANTEAFF. CDR3 DNA sequence: TGCAGCGTAGCACAGGGGGCAAACACTGAAGCTTTCTTT.